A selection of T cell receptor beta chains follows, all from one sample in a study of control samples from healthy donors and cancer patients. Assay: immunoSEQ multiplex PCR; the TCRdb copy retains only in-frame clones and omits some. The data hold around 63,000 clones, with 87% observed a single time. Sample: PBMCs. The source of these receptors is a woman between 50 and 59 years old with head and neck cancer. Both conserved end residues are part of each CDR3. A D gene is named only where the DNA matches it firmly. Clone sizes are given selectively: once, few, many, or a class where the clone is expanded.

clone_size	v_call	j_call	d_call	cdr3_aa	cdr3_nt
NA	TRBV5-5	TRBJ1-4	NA	CASSTAVTGDRNEKLFF	TGTGCCAGCAGCACGGCGGTGACAGGAGATAGGAATGAAAAACTGTTTTTT
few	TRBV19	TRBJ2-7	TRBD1	CASSLTGESYEQYF	TGTGCCAGTAGCCTTACAGGGGAATCCTACGAGCAGTACTTC
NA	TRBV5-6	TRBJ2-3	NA	CASSLGAGVIDTQYF	TGTGCCAGCAGCTTGGGGGCAGGTGTGATAGATACGCAGTATTTT
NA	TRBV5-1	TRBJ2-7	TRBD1	CASSPQTGTSYEQYF	TGCGCCAGCAGCCCCCAGACAGGGACCTCCTACGAGCAGTACTTC
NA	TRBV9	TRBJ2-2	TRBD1	CASSRTGTGELFF	TGTGCCAGCAGCCGGACAGGGACCGGGGAGCTGTTTTTT
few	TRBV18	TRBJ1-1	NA	CASSQGRNTEAFF	TGTGCCAGCTCGCAAGGGAGGAACACTGAAGCTTTCTTT
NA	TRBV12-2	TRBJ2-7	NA	CASRKTGVEQYF	TGTGCAAGTCGCAAAACAGGGGTAGAGCAGTACTTC
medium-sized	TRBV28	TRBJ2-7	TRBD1	CASGTGTGHIGEQYF	TGTGCCAGCGGTACCGGGACAGGGCATATCGGGGAGCAGTACTTC
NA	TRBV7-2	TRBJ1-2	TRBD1	CASSARRDRGFYGYTF	TGTGCCAGCAGCGCTCGAAGGGACAGGGGTTTCTATGGCTACACCTTC
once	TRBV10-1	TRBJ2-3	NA	CASSVGDTRADTQYF	TGCGCCAGCAGTGTAGGGGACACCCGAGCAGATACGCAGTATTTT
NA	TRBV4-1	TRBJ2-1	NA	CASSQDSGRRNEQFF	TGCGCCAGCAGCCAAGATAGTGGGAGGCGCAATGAGCAGTTCTTC
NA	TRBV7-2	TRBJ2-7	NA	CASSPLWGAGNEQYF	TGTGCCAGCAGTCCACTGTGGGGGGCGGGCAACGAGCAGTACTTC
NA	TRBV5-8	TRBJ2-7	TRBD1	CASSLVGQGHYEQYF	TGTGCCAGCAGCTTGGTCGGACAGGGTCACTACGAGCAGTACTTC
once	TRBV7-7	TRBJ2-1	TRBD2	CASSPLAGEYNEQFF	TGTGCCAGCAGCCCTCTAGCGGGGGAATACAATGAGCAGTTCTTC
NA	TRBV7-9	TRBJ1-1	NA	CASSFVENTEAFF	TGTGCCAGCAGCTTCGTCGAGAACACTGAAGCTTTCTTT
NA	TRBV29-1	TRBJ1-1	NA	CSVGAGMPDSEAFF	TGCAGCGTTGGAGCTGGGATGCCCGATTCAGAAGCTTTCTTT
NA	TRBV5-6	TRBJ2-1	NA	CASSRGRQDPGGQFF	TGTGCCAGCAGCCGTGGGCGGCAGGACCCAGGTGGGCAGTTCTTC
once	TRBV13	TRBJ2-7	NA	CASSLIGPGETVEQYF	TGTGCCAGCAGCTTAATAGGGCCAGGGGAAACGGTCGAGCAGTACTTC
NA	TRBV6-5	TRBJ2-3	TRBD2	CASSYTGPPGGTQYF	TGTGCCAGCAGTTACACGGGTCCACCGGGGGGTACGCAGTATTTT
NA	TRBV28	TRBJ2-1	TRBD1	CASSFEDRAVRGNEQFF	TGTGCCAGCAGTTTCGAGGACAGGGCCGTTAGGGGCAATGAGCAGTTCTTC
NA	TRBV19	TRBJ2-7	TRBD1	CASSMPGQGANEQYF	TGTGCCAGTAGTATGCCGGGACAGGGGGCGAACGAGCAGTACTTC
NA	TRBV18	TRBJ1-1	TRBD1	CASSPPTGGRDTEAFF	TGTGCCAGCTCACCACCGACAGGGGGAAGGGACACTGAAGCTTTCTTT
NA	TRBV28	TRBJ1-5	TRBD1	CASSLGTGGSNQPQHF	TGTGCCAGCAGTTTAGGGACAGGGGGAAGCAATCAGCCCCAGCATTTT
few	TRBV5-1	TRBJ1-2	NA	CASSLEQVPSSYTF	TGCGCCAGCAGCTTGGAACAGGTCCCCAGTAGCTACACCTTC
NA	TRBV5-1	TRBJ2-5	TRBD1	CASSSGQGTAETQYF	TGCGCCAGCAGCTCCGGACAGGGTACTGCCGAGACCCAGTACTTC
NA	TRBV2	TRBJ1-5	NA	CASSGDGLSNQPQHF	TGTGCCAGCAGTGGGGACGGCCTTAGCAATCAGCCCCAGCATTTT
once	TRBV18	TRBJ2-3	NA	CASSQGVGTDTQYF	TGTGCCAGCTCACAGGGGGTCGGGACAGATACGCAGTATTTT
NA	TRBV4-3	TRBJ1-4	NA	CASSQDISLGGGEKLFF	TGCGCCAGCAGCCAAGATATCTCATTGGGGGGCGGGGAAAAACTGTTTTTT
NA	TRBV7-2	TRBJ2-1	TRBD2	CASSSGLAGASSSYNEQFF	TGTGCCAGCAGCTCAGGACTAGCGGGGGCATCAAGCTCCTACAATGAGCAGTTCTTC
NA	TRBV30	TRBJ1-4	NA	CAWSPYGKLFF	TGTGCCTGGAGTCCTTATGGAAAACTGTTTTTT
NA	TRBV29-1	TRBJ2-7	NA	CSGGGGGSYEQYF	TGCAGCGGGGGAGGGGGAGGCTCCTACGAGCAGTACTTC
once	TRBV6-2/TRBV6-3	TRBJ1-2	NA	CASSPSGRSYGYTF	TGTGCCAGCAGCCCCTCCGGACGGAGCTATGGCTACACCTTC
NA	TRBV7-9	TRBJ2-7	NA	CASSLAGFRVEQYF	TGTGCCAGCAGCTTGGCGGGTTTTAGAGTAGAGCAGTACTTC
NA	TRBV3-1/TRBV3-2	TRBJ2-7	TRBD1	CASSQGNTERGQKEYEQYF	TGTGCCAGCAGCCAAGGAAACACCGAGAGGGGACAGAAAGAATACGAGCAGTACTTC
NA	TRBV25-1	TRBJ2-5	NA	CASSGGRGIETQYF	TGTGCCAGCAGTGGGGGAAGGGGGATAGAGACCCAGTACTTC
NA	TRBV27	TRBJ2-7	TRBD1	CASSSAGQGSDEQYF	TGTGCCAGCAGTTCCGCGGGACAGGGGAGCGACGAGCAGTACTTC
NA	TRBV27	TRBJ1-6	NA	CASSSPEGRSPLHF	TGTGCCAGCAGTTCCCCAGAGGGAAGATCACCCCTCCACTTT
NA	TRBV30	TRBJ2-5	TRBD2	CAWSPGLAGVETQYF	TGTGCCTGGAGCCCCGGACTAGCGGGGGTAGAGACCCAGTACTTC
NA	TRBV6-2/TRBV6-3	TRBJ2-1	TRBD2	CASSYAGGAHNEQFF	TGTGCCAGCAGTTACGCGGGGGGGGCCCACAATGAGCAGTTCTTC
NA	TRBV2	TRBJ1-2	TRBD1	CASRIGTGFYGYTF	TGTGCCAGCAGAATAGGGACAGGGTTCTATGGCTACACCTTC
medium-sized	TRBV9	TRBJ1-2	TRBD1	CASSQGQGKDYGYTF	TGTGCCAGCAGCCAAGGACAGGGGAAGGACTATGGCTACACCTTC
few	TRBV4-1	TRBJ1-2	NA	CASSQVAGLSYGYTF	TGCGCCAGCAGCCAAGTGGCAGGGTTAAGCTATGGCTACACCTTC
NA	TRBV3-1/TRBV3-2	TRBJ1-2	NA	CASSQISALGGYTF	TGTGCCAGCAGCCAAATTAGCGCATTGGGGGGCTACACCTTC
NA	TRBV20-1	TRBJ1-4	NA	CSASPTATNEKLFF	TGCAGTGCTAGTCCCACCGCAACTAATGAAAAACTGTTTTTT
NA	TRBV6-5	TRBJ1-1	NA	CASSYSLIDMNTEAFF	TGTGCCAGCAGTTACTCGTTGATAGATATGAACACTGAAGCTTTCTTT
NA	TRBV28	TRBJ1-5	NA	CASTTMGGNNQPQHF	TGTGCCAGCACTACAATGGGGGGGAACAATCAGCCCCAGCATTTT
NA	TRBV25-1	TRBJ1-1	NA	CASSEYQGLNTEAFF	TGTGCCAGCAGTGAATACCAGGGGCTTAACACTGAAGCTTTCTTT
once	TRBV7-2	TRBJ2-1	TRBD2	CASSPAGGLGEQFF	TGTGCCAGCAGCCCAGCGGGGGGGCTGGGTGAGCAGTTCTTC
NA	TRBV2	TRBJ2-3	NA	CASSRDGGFRTDTQYF	TGTGCCAGCAGCAGGGATGGGGGGTTTCGGACAGATACGCAGTATTTT
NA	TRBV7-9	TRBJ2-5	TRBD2	CASSLAQGGLARVQETQYF	TGTGCCAGCAGCTTAGCCCAAGGTGGACTAGCGAGAGTTCAAGAGACCCAGTACTTC
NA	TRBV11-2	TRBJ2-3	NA	CASSLAGTDQDTQYF	TGTGCCAGCAGCTTAGCGGGGACTGACCAGGATACGCAGTATTTT
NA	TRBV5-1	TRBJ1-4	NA	CASSLGAREANEKLFF	TGCGCCAGCAGCTTGGGAGCCCGGGAGGCTAATGAAAAACTGTTTTTT
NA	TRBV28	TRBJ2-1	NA	CASSLSYNEQFF	TGTGCCAGCAGTTTAAGCTACAATGAGCAGTTCTTC
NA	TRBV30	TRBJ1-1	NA	CAWDQGRTEAFF	TGTGCCTGGGACCAGGGACGCACTGAAGCTTTCTTT